The rows below give T cell receptor beta chains drawn from one sample of a study of T cell responses to AZD1222 COVID-19 vaccine. Clones were sequenced by immunoSEQ multiplex PCR, and TCRdb holds only the in-frame ones, with some missing. The sample yields some 150,000 clones, 88% seen once. The sample in question was peripheral blood, obtained 28 days after the second AZD1222 dose. The receptors shown here come from an adult who received the AZD1222 COVID-19 vaccine. Each CDR3 is given with its conserved first and last residue. A D gene is named only where the DNA matches it firmly. Size is stated for part of the rows, as once, few or many counts, or as a class when the clone is expanded.

TRBJ2-1 | - | - | TRBV5-5 | CASVGAGVRNNEQFF | TGTGCCAGCGTGGGGGCCGGTGTCAGGAACAATGAGCAGTTCTTC
TRBJ1-1 | - | - | TRBV9 | CASSVFSGKGGNTEAFF | TGTGCCAGCAGCGTTTTTTCGGGTAAGGGGGGCAACACTGAAGCTTTCTTT
TRBJ1-2 | - | - | TRBV28 | CASSSPTRPDRGYTF | TGTGCCAGCAGTTCACCAACGAGACCCGATCGGGGCTACACCTTC
TRBJ1-6 | - | - | TRBV6-6 | CASRGDSPLHF | TGTGCCAGTAGGGGCGACTCACCCCTCCACTTT
TRBJ1-1 | few | - | TRBV3-1/TRBV3-2 | CASSLTVNTEAFF | TGTGCCAGCAGCCTGACAGTAAACACTGAAGCTTTCTTT
TRBJ2-5 | - | TRBD2 | TRBV28 | CASRRGLAGGETQYF | TGTGCCAGCAGACGGGGACTAGCGGGAGGGGAGACCCAGTACTTC
TRBJ2-2 | - | - | TRBV5-1 | CASSLGLVNTGELFF | TGCGCCAGCAGCTTGGGACTCGTCAACACCGGGGAGCTGTTTTTT
TRBJ2-1 | - | TRBD1 | TRBV27 | CASRRQGGLYNEQFF | TGTGCCAGCAGGCGACAGGGCGGGTTATACAATGAGCAGTTCTTC
TRBJ1-1 | - | - | TRBV16 | CASSGEGGRTEAFF | TGTGCCAGCAGCGGGGAGGGAGGCCGAACTGAAGCTTTCTTT
TRBJ2-3 | - | - | TRBV20-1 | CSVSVGEAQYF | TGCAGTGTTAGCGTCGGGGAGGCGCAGTATTTT
TRBJ2-2 | few | - | TRBV7-2 | CASSLGSLLNTGELFF | TGTGCCAGCAGCTTAGGGAGCCTTTTAAACACCGGGGAGCTGTTTTTT
TRBJ1-5 | - | TRBD1 | TRBV7-8 | CASSRTTGRSNQPQHF | TGTGCCAGCAGCCGCACGACAGGGAGAAGCAATCAGCCCCAGCATTTT
TRBJ2-6 | - | - | TRBV2 | CASSGRSGANVLTF | TGTGCCAGCAGTGGTCGCTCTGGGGCCAACGTCCTGACTTTC
TRBJ2-1 | - | - | TRBV4-2 | CASSHRRGREQFF | TGTGCCAGCAGCCATCGGCGGGGGCGGGAGCAGTTCTTC
TRBJ2-7 | - | TRBD2 | TRBV11-2 | CASSLGLGWYEQYF | TGTGCCAGCAGCTTGGGACTAGGATGGTACGAGCAGTACTTC
TRBJ2-7 | - | TRBD2 | TRBV4-1 | CASSQGSTGGYYEQYF | TGCGCCAGCAGCCAAGGAAGCACGGGAGGATACTACGAGCAGTACTTC
TRBJ1-5 | - | - | TRBV14 | CASSAGNQPQHF | TGTGCCAGCAGCGCAGGGAATCAGCCCCAGCATTTT
TRBJ1-2 | - | - | TRBV4-2 | CASSQLREYGYTF | TGTGCCAGCAGCCAGCTACGGGAATATGGCTACACCTTC
TRBJ2-1 | - | TRBD2 | TRBV7-9 | CASSLQREGLNEQFF | TGTGCCAGCAGCTTACAGCGGGAGGGCCTCAATGAGCAGTTCTTC
TRBJ1-2 | - | TRBD1 | TRBV27 | CASSPTGTSYGYTF | TGTGCCAGCAGTCCGACAGGGACCTCCTATGGCTACACCTTC